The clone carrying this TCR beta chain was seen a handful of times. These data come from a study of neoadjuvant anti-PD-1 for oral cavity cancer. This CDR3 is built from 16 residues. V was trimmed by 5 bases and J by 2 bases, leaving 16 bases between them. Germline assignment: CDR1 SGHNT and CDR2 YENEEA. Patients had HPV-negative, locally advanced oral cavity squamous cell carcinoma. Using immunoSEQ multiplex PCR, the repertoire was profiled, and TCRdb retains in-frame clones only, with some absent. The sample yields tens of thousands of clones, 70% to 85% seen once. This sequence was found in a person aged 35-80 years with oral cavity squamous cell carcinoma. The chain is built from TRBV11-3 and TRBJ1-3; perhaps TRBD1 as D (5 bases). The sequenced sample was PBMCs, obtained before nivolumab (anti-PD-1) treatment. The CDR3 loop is CASSPGGTDTGNTIYF. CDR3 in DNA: TGTGCCAGCAGCCCCGGAGGGACGGATACTGGAAACACCATATATTTT. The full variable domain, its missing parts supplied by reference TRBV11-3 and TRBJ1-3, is EAGVVQSPRYKIIEKKQPVAFWCNPISGHNTLYWYLQNLGQGPELLIRYENEEAVDDSQLPKDRFSAERLKGVDSTLKIQPAELGDSAVYLCASSPGGTDTGNTIYFGEGSWLTVV.